The rows below give T cell receptor beta chains drawn from one sample of a study of T cell repertoires in cytomegalovirus infection. Antigens of these TCRs are unknown. TCRdb used MiXCR to reprocess the reads, holding one entry per CDR3 protein. The sample contains about 570,000 distinct CDR3 sequences, just under 40% of which appear only once. Source: cultured PBMCs, taken from culture after CMV antigen stimulation. Receptors originate from a human donor in good health (CMV status not recorded). Some clones in this sample may be carry-over from other donors' samples. Both conserved end residues are part of each CDR3.

>TRBV7-2|TRBJ2-2
CASSLSAGELFF
>TRBV7-2|TRBJ2-7
CASSSLGGRWYEQYF
>TRBV7-8|TRBJ2-1
CASSLEGRSGEQFF
>TRBV7-2|TRBJ2-7
CASSRTSGGGDEQYF
>TRBV5-4|TRBJ1-2
CASSPGAINYGYTF
>TRBV6-1|TRBJ2-1
CASTPDRGQPLVDEQFF
>TRBV27|TRBJ2-2
CASSFSPLLKKETGELFF
>TRBV2|TRBJ2-2
CASRWTSGNTGELFF
>TRBV5-5|TRBJ2-4
CASSPRWREDIQYF
>TRBV28|TRBJ2-6
CGAGANVLTF
>TRBV7-2|TRBJ2-5
CASTEDRAQETQYF
>TRBV7-6|TRBJ2-1
CASSLRYRGSGSNEQFF
>TRBV20-1|TRBJ1-2
CSAPQGRVQHPNTF
>TRBV7-9|TRBJ1-5
CASSLAWQPQHF
>TRBV19|TRBJ2-7
CANKPRGKRKFNYEQYF
>TRBV7-8|TRBJ2-5
CASSSEQQGWTQYF
>TRBV7-2|TRBJ2-1
CASSFAAGEGQFF
>TRBV7-2|TRBJ2-7
CASASSYEQYF
>TRBV6-5|TRBJ1-2
CASSPLYANYGYTF
>TRBV7-2|TRBJ1-2
CASSLNGLGYTF
>TRBV15|TRBJ1-4
CATSRGLKGGPNEKLFF
>TRBV7-9|TRBJ2-7
CASSGRLAGTYEQYF
>TRBV6-2/TRBV6-3|TRBJ2-1
CASRGQWWFF
>TRBV7-6|TRBJ2-5
CASSSRQGQETQYF
>TRBV2|TRBJ2-2
CASSERWTGSGGELFF
>TRBV28|TRBJ1-5
CASTFVGGDLLPIQPQHF
>TRBV7-8|TRBJ1-2
CASSPPEGGYTF
>TRBV7-9|TRBJ2-3
CASSSTSGDPDTQYF
>TRBV7-2|TRBJ1-2
CASSYGRRNYGYTF
>TRBV19|TRBJ2-4
CASSIVPQGSNIQYF
>TRBV19|TRBJ1-5
CASSITSADQPQHF
>TRBV7-9|TRBJ2-7
CARIGRQDDEQYF
>TRBV10-3|TRBJ1-2
CAISESRVANYGYTF
>TRBV18|TRBJ2-1
CASSPPSVDEQFF
>TRBV27|TRBJ2-5
CASSDSGTSGRQQETQYF
>TRBV7-2|TRBJ2-3
CASSLERATDTQYF
>TRBV28|TRBJ1-5
CASSRPWAGTGSQPQHF
>TRBV6-1|TRBJ1-2
CASSYRTGSFGYTF
>TRBV6-6|TRBJ2-7
CASSGRTGRYEQYF
>TRBV6-2/TRBV6-3|TRBJ2-7
CASSSVRQDGEQYF